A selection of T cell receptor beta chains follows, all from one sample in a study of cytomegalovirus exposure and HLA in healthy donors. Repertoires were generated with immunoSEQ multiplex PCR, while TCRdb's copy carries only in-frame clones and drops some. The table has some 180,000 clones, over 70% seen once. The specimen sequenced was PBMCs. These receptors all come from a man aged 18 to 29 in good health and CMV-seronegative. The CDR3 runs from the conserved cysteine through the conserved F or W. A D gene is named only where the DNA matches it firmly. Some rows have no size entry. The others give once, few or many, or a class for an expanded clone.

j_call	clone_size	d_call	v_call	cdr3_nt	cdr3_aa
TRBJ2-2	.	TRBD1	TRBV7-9	TGTGCCAGCAGCATCCTTTGGACAGGGTCTACCGGGGAGCTGTTTTTT	CASSILWTGSTGELFF
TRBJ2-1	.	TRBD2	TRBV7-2	TGTGCCAGCAGCTTGAAACTAGCGGGGAGAAAAGAGCAGTTCTTC	CASSLKLAGRKEQFF
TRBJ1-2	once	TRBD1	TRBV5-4	TGTGCCAGCAGCCGTCCCGGGACAGGGGGGGTCTATGGCTACACCTTC	CASSRPGTGGVYGYTF
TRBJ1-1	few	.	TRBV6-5	TGTGCCAGCAGTCCCGGGGGACACACTGAAGCTTTCTTT	CASSPGGHTEAFF
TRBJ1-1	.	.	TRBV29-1	TGCAGCAGTCAGCGGCCCCACACTGAAGCTTTCTTT	CSSQRPHTEAFF
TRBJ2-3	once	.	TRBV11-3	TGTGCCAGCAGCTTAGGGGCAGGGGGGACAGATACGCAGTATTTT	CASSLGAGGTDTQYF
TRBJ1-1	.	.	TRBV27	TGTGCCAGCAGTCCGTCCCAGGCTTCGAACACTGAAGCTTTCTTT	CASSPSQASNTEAFF
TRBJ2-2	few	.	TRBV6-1	TGTGCCAGCAGTGAAGGACAGGGAGGTAGCGGGGAGCTGTTTTTT	CASSEGQGGSGELFF
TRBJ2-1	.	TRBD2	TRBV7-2	TGTGCCAGCAGCTTAGGCGGGGGGGCGGGAAATGAGCAGTTCTTC	CASSLGGGAGNEQFF
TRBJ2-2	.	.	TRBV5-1	TGCGCCAGCCGCCGGGACATTCCTTCGGGGGAGCTGTTTTTT	CASRRDIPSGELFF
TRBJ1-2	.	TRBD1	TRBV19	TGTGCCAGTAGCCAGACAGGGGGCCTACCCTATGGCTACACCTTC	CASSQTGGLPYGYTF
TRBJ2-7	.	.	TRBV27	TGTGCCAGCAGTTCCACCCCCCAGGGTTGGTACGAGCAGTACTTC	CASSSTPQGWYEQYF
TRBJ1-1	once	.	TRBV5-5	TGTGCCAGCAGCTTGGCCTCCTTAGTTTTCTTT	CASSLASLVFF
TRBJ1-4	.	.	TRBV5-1	TGCGCCAGCAGCTTCGGGGCCTCCAGCGGGTATGAAAAACTGTTTTTT	CASSFGASSGYEKLFF
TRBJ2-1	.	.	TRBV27	TGTGCCAGCAGCTATACCGGGTACAATGAGCAGTTCTTC	CASSYTGYNEQFF
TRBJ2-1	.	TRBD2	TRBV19	TGTGCCAGTAGAGGACTAGCCCATGAGCAGTTCTTC	CASRGLAHEQFF
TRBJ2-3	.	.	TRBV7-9	TGTGCCGTCCTCACAGATACGCAGTATTTT	CAVLTDTQYF
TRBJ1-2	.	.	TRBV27	TGTGCCAGCCGTACGGCGGCTTATGGCTACACCTTC	CASRTAAYGYTF
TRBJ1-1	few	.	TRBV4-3	TGCGCCAGCAGCCAGGCAGAGGGGGTAACTGAAGCTTTCTTT	CASSQAEGVTEAFF
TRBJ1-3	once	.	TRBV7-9	TGTTCCAGCAGCCCCGTTCAGCACCGGGACTCCTCTGGAAACACCATATATTTT	CSSSPVQHRDSSGNTIYF
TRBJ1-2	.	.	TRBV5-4	TGTGCCTCCGCCGTAGGAGGGGAGGATGGCTACACCTTC	CASAVGGEDGYTF
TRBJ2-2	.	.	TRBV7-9	TGTGCCAGCAGCTTAGTCACAGGGTGGATCGGGGAGCTGTTTTTT	CASSLVTGWIGELFF
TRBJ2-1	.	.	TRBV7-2	TGTGCCAGCAGCTTTTACCTAGCCCTGGAGCAGTTCTTC	CASSFYLALEQFF
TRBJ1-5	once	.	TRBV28	TGTGCCAGCAGTTTGCCACATAGCAATCAGCCCCAGCATTTT	CASSLPHSNQPQHF
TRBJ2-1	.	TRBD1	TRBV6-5	TGTGCCAGCAGTTACTCGCGCGACAGGGGAAATGAGCAGTTCTTC	CASSYSRDRGNEQFF
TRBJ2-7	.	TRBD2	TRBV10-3	TGTGCCATTGGGAGGGGGACTAGCGGGGGGGGCCGGGTTTGGGAGCAGTACTTC	CAIGRGTSGGGRVWEQYF
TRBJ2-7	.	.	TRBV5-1	TGCGCCAGCAGCCCTGGACACAGCTCCTACGAGCAGTACTTC	CASSPGHSSYEQYF
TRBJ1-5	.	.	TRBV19	TGTGCCAGTAGTATAAAAGACAGCCACCTCGCCAATCAGCCCCAGCATTTT	CASSIKDSHLANQPQHF